This paragraph reports one T cell receptor beta chain. Its antigen is still unknown. Sequencing was performed with immunoSEQ multiplex PCR; in TCRdb, only in-frame clones are kept and a portion is missing. The sample lists 100,000 to 150,000 clones; approximately 91% were seen once. The sample originates from a study of T cell responses to AZD1222 COVID-19 vaccine. Study information: Second-dose intervals near 4 or 12 weeks were combined. The study's findings and limits: Donors were largely white British and mainly female; clonal diversity was possibly underestimated. Epitopes outside B.1.351 and B.1.1.7 mutated regions reportedly drew nearly half of spike TCRs. Only five or six AZD1222 recipients were seropositive at baseline.

From germline, CDR1 is SEHNR and CDR2 FQNEAQ (reference sequence). CDR3 length: 15 residues. V gave up 5 bases and J gave up 9 bases, with 17 bases separating them. The TCR originated in an adult in good health. The chain employs TRBV7-9 and TRBJ1-6; no clear D. Source: peripheral blood, taken on day 0 of AZD1222 vaccination. In nucleotides, the CDR3 is TGTGCCAGCAGCCCGTCGGGAGTCGGGAGTTCACCCCTCCACTTT. Translation: CASSPSGVGSSPLHF.